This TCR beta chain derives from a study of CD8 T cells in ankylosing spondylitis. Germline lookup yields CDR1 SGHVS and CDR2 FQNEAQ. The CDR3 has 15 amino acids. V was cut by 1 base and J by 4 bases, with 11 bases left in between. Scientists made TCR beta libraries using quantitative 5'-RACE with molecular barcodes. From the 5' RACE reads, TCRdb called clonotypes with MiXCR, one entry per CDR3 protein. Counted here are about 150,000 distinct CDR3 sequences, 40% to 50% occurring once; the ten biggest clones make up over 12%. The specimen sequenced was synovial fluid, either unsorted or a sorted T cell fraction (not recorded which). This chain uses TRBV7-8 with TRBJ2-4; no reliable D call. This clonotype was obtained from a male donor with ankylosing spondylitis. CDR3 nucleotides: TGTGCCAGCAGCTTAGGGCAGGTCCGGAAAAACATTCAGTACTTC. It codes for CASSLGQVRKNIQYF.